This T cell receptor (beta chain) comes out of a study of blood T cell repertoires in COVID-19. Study context: Whether acute or convalescent, the COVID-19 samples came from the United States, Italy and Spain. PBMCs, B-cell-depleted T cells, or T cells provided the cDNA or gDNA that made up the material.

Per the authors' pipeline: Amplifying reference gene primers gave estimates of nucleated cell counts. Generated by immunoSEQ multiplex PCR, the TCRdb table keeps only in-frame clones and is missing some. The V and J calls and the clone size are those of that table, but D and trimming were determined from the DNA. In the table there are some 100,000 clones, 88% of which are singletons. Material for sequencing was peripheral blood. The sequence derives from an elderly woman with active COVID-19.

In DNA form, the CDR3 reads TGCGCCAGCAGCCGGACTAGCGGGCCCGAGGATACGCAGTATTTT. Encoded protein: CASSRTSGPEDTQYF. The chain uses TRBV4-1 and TRBJ2-3, with TRBD2 identical over 11 bases. The CDR3 runs to 15 residues. The V segment lost 4 bases and the J segment 6 bases; nucleotides outside the gene matches: 6. Germline loops: CDR1 MGHRA, CDR2 YSYEKL.